The next 12 T cell receptor beta chains were all read from a single sample in a study of blood T cell repertoires in COVID-19. Using immunoSEQ multiplex PCR, the repertoire was profiled, and TCRdb retains in-frame clones only, with some absent. The sample shows a few hundred thousand clones, more than 80% of them seen only once. The sequenced sample consisted of PBMCs or T cells enriched from blood (not recorded which). These receptors came from a man between 18 and 29 years old who had recovered from COVID-19.

The V call is TRBV2, the J call TRBJ2-7, with TRBD2 identical over 13 bases. Germline values: CDR1 SNHLY, CDR2 FYNNEI. The CDR3 extends over 14 amino acids. V was pared by 10 bases and J by 2 bases, with 5 bases of the junction left unmatched. CDR3: CATGTSGVTYEQYF. The CDR3 DNA reads as TGTGCCACCGGGACTAGCGGGGTAACCTACGAGCAGTACTTC.

This chain connects TRBV5-6 to TRBJ2-7, with a tentative D call TRBD1 (5 bases). Germline V gene sequence: CDR1 SGHDT, CDR2 YYEEEE. The germline V and J ends were trimmed by 1 base and 3 bases, with 8 bases remaining between them. The CDR3 is made up of 13 amino acids. CDR3 DNA sequence: TGTGCCAGCAGCTTGAGGGGTTTCTACGAGCAGTACTTC. It codes for CASSLRGFYEQYF.

This chain links TRBV28 with TRBJ2-7, with a tentative D call TRBD2 (7 bases). Trimming removed 11 bases from V and 2 bases from J, with 16 bases in between. The germline CDR1 and CDR2 sequences are MDHEN and SYDVKM. The CDR3 runs to 13 residues. The CDR3 sequence is CAHGRGGTYEQYF. The CDR3 region has the DNA TGTGCCCATGGGAGGGGGGGAACCTACGAGCAGTACTTC. Filled out from reference TRBV28 and TRBJ2-7, the complete variable domain reads DVKVTQSSRYLVKRTGEKVFLECVQDMDHENMFWYRQDPGLGLRLIYFSYDVKMKEKGDIPEGYSVSREKKERFSLILESASTNQTSMYLCAHGRGGTYEQYFGPGTRLTVT.

V gene TRBV7-9 combines with J gene TRBJ2-1; 7 bases align to TRBD1. The V gene's germline CDR1 is SEHNR and CDR2 FQNEAQ (reference sequence). Trimming took 0 bases from V and 4 from J; bases not matched to a gene: 3. This CDR3 contains 15 residues. CDR3 region: CASSLAGTVYNEQFF. CDR3 nucleotide sequence: TGTGCCAGCAGCTTAGCCGGGACAGTATACAATGAGCAGTTCTTC.

The chain employs TRBV2 and TRBJ1-1; weak D call: TRBD1 (5 bases). The CDR3 covers 15 residues. Per germline, CDR1 SNHLY and CDR2 FYNNEI. V lost 7 bases and J 1 base, leaving 16 bases between the germline ends. CDR3 sequence (DNA): TGTGCCAGCAAGGAATTCGGACACGCGAACACTGAAGCTTTCTTT. It codes for CASKEFGHANTEAFF. Supplemented by reference TRBV2 and TRBJ1-1, the full variable domain reads EPEVTQTPSHQVTQMGQEVILRCVPISNHLYFYWYRQILGQKVEFLVSFYNNEISEKSEIFDDQFSVERPDGSNFTLKIRSTKLEDSAMYFCASKEFGHANTEAFFGQGTRLTVV.

The chain uses TRBV5-1 and TRBJ2-1, with TRBD1 matching 12 bases. Germline V gene lookup returns CDR1 SGHRS and CDR2 YFSETQ. The CDR3 totals 15 residues. V lost 3 bases and J lost 10; bases outside the gene matches: 8. The CDR3 reads CASSWTGQGAGEQFF. Written as DNA, the CDR3 is TGCGCCAGCAGCTGGACGGGACAGGGGGCAGGAGAGCAGTTCTTC.

The chain carries TRBV9 and TRBJ2-2; 11 bases are a match to TRBD1. V lost 0 bases, J lost 3 bases, and 10 bases stayed unmatched. The CDR3 contains 19 residues. Germline CDR1 and CDR2: SGDLS and YYNGEE. In DNA, the CDR3 is TGTGCCAGCAGCGTAGCTTTGGACAGGGGGCGAATAGACACCGGGGAGCTGTTTTTT. It yields the protein CASSVALDRGRIDTGELFF.

The chain couples TRBV2 to TRBJ1-2; D is unclear. The CDR3 has 11 amino acids. The V end lost 1 base, the J end lost 7 bases, and 4 bases lay between the germline ends. The V gene's germline CDR1 is SNHLY and CDR2 FYNNEI. The CDR3: CASSEVGGYTF. Here the CDR3 DNA reads TGTGCCAGCAGTGAAGTCGGTGGCTACACCTTC.

The genes are TRBV5-6 and TRBJ1-1; TRBD1 matches at 7 bases. The V gene's germline CDR1 is SGHDT and CDR2 YYEEEE. V trimming: 3 bases; J trimming: 1 base; junction bases outside the gene matches: 6. The CDR3 totals 15 residues. The CDR3 nucleotides are TGTGCCAGCAGCTCCCCCCGACAGGGGAACACTGAAGCTTTCTTT. This sequence encodes CASSSPRQGNTEAFF.

J is TRBJ1-2 and V is TRBV28; maybe TRBD1 (5 bases). Trimming pared 1 base from V and 5 bases from J, leaving 11 bases between. Germline CDR1 and CDR2: MDHEN and SYDVKM. The CDR3 has 14 amino acids. The CDR3 bases are TGTGCCAGCAGTTTATTTCCAGGGCCATATGGCTACACCTTC. Translated, it gives CASSLFPGPYGYTF.

The chain employs TRBV15 and TRBJ1-1; D unclear. This CDR3 is 17 amino acids long. Germline values: CDR1 LNHNV, CDR2 YYDKDF (reference sequence). Trimming cost V 0 bases and J 3 bases, with 17 bases left between them. CDR3: CATSRDEVDLRDTEAFF. The CDR3 bases are TGTGCCACCAGCAGAGATGAGGTCGATTTGCGGGACACTGAAGCTTTCTTT.

J is TRBJ2-3 and V is TRBV27; 8 bases match TRBD1. Trimming removed 3 bases from V and 0 bases from J; junction bases left unmatched: 11. Germline V lookup: CDR1 MNHEY, CDR2 SMNVEV (reference sequence). The CDR3 spans 18 residues. The CDR3 nucleotides read TGTGCCAGCAGTTTCTATGGACAGGGTGTCTCTAGCACAGATACGCAGTATTTT. This gives the protein CASSFYGQGVSSTDTQYF.